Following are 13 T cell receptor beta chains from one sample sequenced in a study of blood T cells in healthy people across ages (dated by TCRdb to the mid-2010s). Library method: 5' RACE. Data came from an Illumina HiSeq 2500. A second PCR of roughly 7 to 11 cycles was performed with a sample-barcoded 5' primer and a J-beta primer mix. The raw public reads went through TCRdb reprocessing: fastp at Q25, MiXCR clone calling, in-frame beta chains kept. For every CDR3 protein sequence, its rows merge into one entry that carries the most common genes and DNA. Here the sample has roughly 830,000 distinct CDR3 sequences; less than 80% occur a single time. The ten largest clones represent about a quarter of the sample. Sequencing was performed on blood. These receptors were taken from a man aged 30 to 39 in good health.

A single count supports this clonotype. CDR3 sequence reads: CASSDEKTALPYGYTF. DNA of the CDR3: TGTGCCAGCAGTGATGAGAAGACAGCGCTACCCTATGGCTACACCTTC. The chain combines TRBV2 with TRBJ1-2; D is possibly TRBD1 (5 bases). This CDR3 has 16 amino acids. CDR1 is SNHLY, CDR2 FYNNEI, per germline. The V and J ends lost 3 bases and 4 bases respectively, with 18 bases between them.

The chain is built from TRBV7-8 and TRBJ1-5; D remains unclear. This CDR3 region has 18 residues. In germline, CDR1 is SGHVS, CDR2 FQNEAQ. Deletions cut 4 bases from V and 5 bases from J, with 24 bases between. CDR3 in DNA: TGTGCCAGCAGCTATAGGGTGGGAACCCGGGAACGGGATCAGCCCCAGCATTTT. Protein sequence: CASSYRVGTRERDQPQHF.

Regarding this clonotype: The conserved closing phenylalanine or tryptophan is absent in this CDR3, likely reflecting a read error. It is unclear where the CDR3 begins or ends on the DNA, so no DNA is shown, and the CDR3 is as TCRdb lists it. CDR3 loop: CASSQEIGLTSGGLIKRPSTS. The chain is built from TRBV4-3 and TRBJ2-5; no DNA check was done on the table's D call, TRBD2. The germline gives CDR1 LGHNA, CDR2 YSLEER. The CDR3 is 21 amino acids long, termini counted.

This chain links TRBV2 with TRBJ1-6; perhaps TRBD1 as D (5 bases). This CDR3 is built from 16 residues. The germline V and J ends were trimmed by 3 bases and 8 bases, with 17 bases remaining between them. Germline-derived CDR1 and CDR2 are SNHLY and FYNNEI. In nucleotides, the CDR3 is TGTGCCAGCAGTGATGGGCCGAGGGGTCTTCATTCACCCCTCCACTTT. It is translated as CASSDGPRGLHSPLHF. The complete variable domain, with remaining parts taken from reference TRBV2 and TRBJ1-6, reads EPEVTQTPSHQVTQMGQEVILRCVPISNHLYFYWYRQILGQKVEFLVSFYNNEISEKSEIFDDQFSVERPDGSNFTLKIRSTKLEDSAMYFCASSDGPRGLHSPLHFGNGTRLTVT.

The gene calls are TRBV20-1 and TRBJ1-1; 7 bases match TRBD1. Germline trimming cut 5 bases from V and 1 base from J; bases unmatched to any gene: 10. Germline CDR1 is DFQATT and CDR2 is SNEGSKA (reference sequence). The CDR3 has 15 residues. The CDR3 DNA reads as TGCAGTGCTCGAAACAGGGGTTGGCGGAACACTGAAGCTTTCTTT. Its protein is CSARNRGWRNTEAFF.

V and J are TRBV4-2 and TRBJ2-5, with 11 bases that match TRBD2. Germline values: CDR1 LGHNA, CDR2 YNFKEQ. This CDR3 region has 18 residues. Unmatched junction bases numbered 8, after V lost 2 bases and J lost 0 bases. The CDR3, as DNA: TGTGCCAGCAGCCAATGGCTACCGGGACTAGCGGACCAAGAGACCCAGTACTTC. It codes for CASSQWLPGLADQETQYF.

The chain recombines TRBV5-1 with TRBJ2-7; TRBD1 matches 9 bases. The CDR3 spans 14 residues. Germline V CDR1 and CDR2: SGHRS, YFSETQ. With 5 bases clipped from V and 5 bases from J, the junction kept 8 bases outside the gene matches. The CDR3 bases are TGCGCCAGCAGACCGGGGACAGGGTTAAACGAGCAGTACTTC. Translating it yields CASRPGTGLNEQYF.

CDR3 coding DNA: TGCGCCAGCAGCCAAGAAAGGTTACTAGCAGAAAATGAGCAGTTCTTC. Its translation is CASSQERLLAENEQFF. The rearrangement joins TRBV4-3 to TRBJ2-1; the D gene is possibly TRBD2 (6 bases). The germline CDR1 and CDR2 sequences are LGHNA and YSLEER. V lost 0 bases and J 7 bases, leaving 16 bases between the germline ends. The CDR3 runs to 16 residues.

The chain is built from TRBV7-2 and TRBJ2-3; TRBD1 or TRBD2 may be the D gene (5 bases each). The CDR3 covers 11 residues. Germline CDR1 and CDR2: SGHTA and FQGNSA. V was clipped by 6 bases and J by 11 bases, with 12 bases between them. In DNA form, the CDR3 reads TGTGCCAGCAGGGGTGCAGGGAGGCAGTATTTT. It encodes CASRGAGRQYF.

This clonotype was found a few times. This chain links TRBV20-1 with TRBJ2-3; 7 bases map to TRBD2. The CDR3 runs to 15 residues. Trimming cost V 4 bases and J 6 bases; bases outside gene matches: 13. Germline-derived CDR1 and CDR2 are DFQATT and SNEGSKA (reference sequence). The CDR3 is CSATERETLADTQYF. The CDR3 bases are TGCAGTGCTACCGAGCGGGAAACTTTGGCGGATACGCAGTATTTT.

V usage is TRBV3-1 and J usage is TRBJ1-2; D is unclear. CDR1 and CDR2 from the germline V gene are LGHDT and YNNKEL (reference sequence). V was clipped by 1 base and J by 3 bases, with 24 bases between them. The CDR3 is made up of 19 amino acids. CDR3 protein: CASSQVSVGWSFDHYGYTF. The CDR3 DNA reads TGTGCCAGCAGCCAAGTTTCTGTAGGGTGGAGTTTCGACCACTATGGCTACACCTTC.

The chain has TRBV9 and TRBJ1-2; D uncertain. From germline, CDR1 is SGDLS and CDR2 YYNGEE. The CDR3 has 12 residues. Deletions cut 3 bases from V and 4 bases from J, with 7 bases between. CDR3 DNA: TGTGCCAGCAGCGCGAGTCTCTATGGCTACACCTTC. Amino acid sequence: CASSASLYGYTF.

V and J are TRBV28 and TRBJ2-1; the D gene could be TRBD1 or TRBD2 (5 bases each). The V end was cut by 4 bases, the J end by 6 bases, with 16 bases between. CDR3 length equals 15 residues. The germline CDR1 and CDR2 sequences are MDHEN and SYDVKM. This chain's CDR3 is CASSSTTGPGNEQFF. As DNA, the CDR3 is TGTGCCAGCAGTTCCACGACGGGACCTGGCAATGAGCAGTTCTTC.